The next 26 T cell receptor beta chains were all read from a single sample in a study of blood T cells in healthy people across ages. PCR was performed a second time for about 7 to 11 cycles using a sample-barcoded 5' primer and a J-beta primer mix. TCRdb recomputed calls from the 5' RACE reads with MiXCR, one row per CDR3 protein. The sample comprises nearly 1 million distinct CDR3 sequences, roughly 51% of which are singletons, and 20% to 25% rests with the top ten. Source material: blood. The receptors were sampled from a woman aged 55 to 70 in good health.

The chain has TRBV5-1 and TRBJ2-7; D is undetermined. The CDR3 spans 14 residues. Germline V gene sequence: CDR1 SGHRS, CDR2 YFSETQ. V gave up 0 bases and J gave up 2 bases, with 9 bases separating them. This CDR3 is CASSLVVGTYEQYF. The CDR3 nucleotides read TGCGCCAGCAGCTTGGTGGTCGGAACCTACGAGCAGTACTTC.

Concerning this clonotype itself: This could be a read error, since a much larger clone is one nucleotide away. The rearrangement links TRBV20-1 to TRBJ2-3, with 8 bases matching TRBD2. The CDR3 is 15 amino acids. Losses at the gene ends were 1 base for V and 9 bases for J; bases not matched to a gene: 12. Germline V gene lookup returns CDR1 DFQATT and CDR2 SNEGSKA (reference sequence). This chain's CDR3 is CSARGLARGVTTQYF. The CDR3, as DNA: TGCAGTGCTAGAGGACTAGCGAGAGGGGTAACAACGCAGTATTTT.

J is TRBJ2-1 and V is TRBV5-1; tentative D call: TRBD2 (6 bases). The CDR3 loop spans 13 amino acids. The ends were cut back, 4 bases at V and 8 bases at J, with 13 bases in the middle. The germline V gene encodes CDR1 SGHRS and CDR2 YFSETQ. The CDR3 sequence is CASSPGTWDEQFF. CDR3 nucleotide sequence: TGCGCCAGCAGCCCAGGGACTTGGGATGAGCAGTTCTTC.

The chain combines TRBV5-1 with TRBJ1-2; tentative D call: TRBD1 (5 bases). Trimming took off 4 bases at V and 7 bases at J, with 17 bases between the two ends. The CDR3 contains 14 residues. The germline V gene has CDR1 SGHRS and CDR2 YFSETQ. The CDR3 loop reads CASSEGRSQGGYTF. The DNA for the CDR3 is TGCGCCAGCAGCGAGGGACGGAGTCAGGGTGGCTACACCTTC. Supplemented by reference TRBV5-1 and TRBJ1-2, the full variable domain reads KAGVTQTPRYLIKTRGQQVTLSCSPISGHRSVSWYQQTPGQGLQFLFEYFSETQRNKGNFPGRFSGRQFSNSRSEMNVSTLELGDSALYLCASSEGRSQGGYTFGSGTRLTVV.

This clonotype appeared a few times. The rearrangement links TRBV13 to TRBJ2-7, with D tentatively TRBD1 or TRBD2 (6 bases each). The CDR3 runs to 15 residues. The germline V gene encodes CDR1 PRHDT and CDR2 FYEKMQ (reference sequence). V lost 5 bases and J lost 2, with 16 bases in between. The CDR3 protein is CASSARGDGAYEQYF. CDR3 nucleotides: TGTGCCAGCAGCGCTAGGGGGGACGGAGCCTACGAGCAGTACTTC.

This clonotype was picked up many times. The rearrangement joins TRBV15 to TRBJ2-7; D remains unclear. Germline CDR1 is LNHNV and CDR2 is YYDKDF (reference sequence). CDR3 length: 14 amino acids. Trimming shortened V by 0 bases and J by 3 bases, and 9 bases separated the two germline ends. The CDR3 here is CATSRDLGSYEQYF. CDR3 DNA sequence: TGTGCCACCAGCAGAGATTTGGGAAGCTACGAGCAGTACTTC.

The rearrangement joins TRBV4-2 to TRBJ1-6, with a possible D match to TRBD1 (6 bases). Per germline, CDR1 LGHNA and CDR2 YNFKEQ. The CDR3 consists of 16 residues. V lost 2 bases to trimming and J lost 5 bases, with 13 bases between them. CDR3 coding DNA: TGTGCCAGCAGCCAAATGAGGACAGAGAATAATTCACCCCTCCACTTT. It specifies CASSQMRTENNSPLHF.

Worth noting for this clonotype: At one of its ends the junction is not consistent with the germline gene, which may arise from a read error. CDR3: CATSRDPLTRWNLARNIQYF. The CDR3 nucleotides are TGTGCCACCAGCAGAGATCCTCTGACTAGATGGAACCTAGCCAGAAACATTCAGTACTTC. The chain carries TRBV15 and TRBJ2-4; a weak D match, TRBD2 (6 bases). This CDR3 contains 20 residues. The V gene's germline CDR1 is LNHNV and CDR2 YYDKDF (reference sequence).

The chain links TRBV28 to TRBJ1-5; 11 positions agree with TRBD1. The germline CDR1 and CDR2 sequences are MDHEN and SYDVKM. After removal of 6 bases from V and 6 bases from J, the junction contained 4 bases not matched to a gene. This CDR3 has 14 amino acids. Written as DNA, the CDR3 is TGTGCCAGCAGGATGGGACAGGGGGGTCAGCCCCAGCATTTT. Protein: CASRMGQGGQPQHF.

The chain recombines TRBV5-1 with TRBJ2-3, with TRBD2 matching 8 bases. This CDR3 is 17 amino acids long. Per the germline V gene, CDR1 is SGHRS and CDR2 is YFSETQ. Trimming cost V 3 bases and J 2 bases; bases outside gene matches: 11. The CDR3 nucleotides read TGCGCCAGCAGCTCGCCCCAACTAGCGGCCTACACAGATACGCAGTATTTT. Protein: CASSSPQLAAYTDTQYF.

The chain is built from TRBV6-2 or TRBV6-3 and TRBJ2-3; D is ambiguous. Germline loops: CDR1 MNHEY, CDR2 SVGEGT. The CDR3 runs to 15 residues. Between the trimmed V and J ends, which lost 2 bases and 2 bases, there was a span of 11 bases. In DNA, the CDR3 is TGTGCCAGCAGTTACCTTGCTACAGCCACAGATACGCAGTATTTT. Residues: CASSYLATATDTQYF.

The chain uses TRBV7-2 and TRBJ1-1; the D is unclear. Trimming took 5 bases from V and 0 from J, leaving 13 bases between them. The germline CDR1 and CDR2 sequences are SGHTA and FQGNSA. The CDR3 length is 15 residues. The CDR3 DNA follows: TGTGCCAGCAGCCGCACCCTAACAGTGAACACTGAAGCTTTCTTT. Amino acids: CASSRTLTVNTEAFF.

The genes are TRBV2 and TRBJ1-6; D unresolved. The CDR3 consists of 12 residues. Germline V lookup: CDR1 SNHLY, CDR2 FYNNEI. The V end was cut by 7 bases, the J end by 8 bases, with 9 bases between. The CDR3 loop is CASTLEDSPLHF. DNA of the CDR3: TGTGCCAGCACCCTGGAAGATTCACCCCTCCACTTT.

This clonotype was counted a few times. The chain recombines TRBV20-1 with TRBJ2-7; TRBD2 matches 14 bases. Germline CDR1 and CDR2: DFQATT and SNEGSKA (reference sequence). The CDR3 has 17 residues. After removal of 1 base from V and 3 bases from J, the junction contained 8 bases not matched to a gene. This chain's CDR3 is CSARAAGLAGVGYEQYF. CDR3 DNA sequence: TGCAGTGCTAGAGCCGCGGGACTAGCGGGAGTGGGCTACGAGCAGTACTTC.

The sample holds a few counts of this clonotype. The chain couples TRBV12-3 or TRBV12-4 to TRBJ2-3; D uncertain. The germline V and J ends were trimmed by 5 bases and 4 bases, with 13 bases remaining between them. The CDR3 has 14 amino acids. The CDR3 spells CASSLTAAADTQYF. The CDR3 region has the DNA TGTGCCAGCAGTCTCACCGCGGCGGCAGATACGCAGTATTTT.

This chain joins TRBV28 and TRBJ2-4; 9 bases agree with TRBD2. V lost 1 base to trimming and J lost 2 bases; unmatched junction nucleotides: 15. Germline loops: CDR1 MDHEN, CDR2 SYDVKM. The CDR3 spans 20 residues. The CDR3 coding sequence is TGTGCCAGCAGTTTATTTCGTCTAGCGGGACCTATTGGGACCAAAAACATTCAGTACTTC. This sequence encodes CASSLFRLAGPIGTKNIQYF.

V is TRBV28 and J is TRBJ2-3; 8 positions agree with TRBD1. Trimming at V came to 6 bases and at J to 4 bases, leaving 9 bases not matched to a gene. Germline CDR1 MDHEN, CDR2 SYDVKM. The CDR3 has 15 amino acids. CDR3 loop: CASRKNGQGPDTQYF. DNA for the CDR3: TGTGCCAGCAGAAAAAACGGACAGGGCCCAGATACGCAGTATTTT.

The J gene is TRBJ2-3, the V gene TRBV28, with D possibly matching TRBD2 (6 bases). Looked up from germline, CDR1 is MDHEN and CDR2 is SYDVKM. There are 15 residues in the CDR3. Trimming pared 6 bases from V and 2 bases from J, leaving 15 bases between. The CDR3 is CASRASGRNTDTQYF. The CDR3 DNA sequence: TGTGCCAGCAGAGCATCAGGGAGGAACACAGATACGCAGTATTTT.

This clonotype was seen more than once but under ten times. This chain links TRBV20-1 with TRBJ2-7; D is perhaps TRBD1 or TRBD2 (5 bases each). The CDR3 totals 17 residues. V was shortened by 6 bases and J by 4 bases, with 28 bases between the two germline ends. Looked up from germline, CDR1 is DFQATT and CDR2 is SNEGSKA (reference sequence). CDR3 residues: CSALASGTGRNRYEQYF. As DNA, the CDR3 is TGCAGTGCCCTCGCATCCGGGACGGGACGAAACCGATACGAGCAGTACTTC.

V gene TRBV5-1 combines with J gene TRBJ1-6, with D maybe TRBD1 (6 bases). There are 14 residues in the CDR3. Germline V gives CDR1 SGHRS, CDR2 YFSETQ. Trimming took 2 bases from V and 9 from J, leaving 12 bases between them. Here the CDR3 reads CASSFQGSGSPLHF. The CDR3 DNA follows: TGCGCCAGCAGCTTTCAGGGGAGCGGTTCACCCCTCCACTTT. The full variable domain, completed using reference TRBV5-1 and TRBJ1-6, is KAGVTQTPRYLIKTRGQQVTLSCSPISGHRSVSWYQQTPGQGLQFLFEYFSETQRNKGNFPGRFSGRQFSNSRSEMNVSTLELGDSALYLCASSFQGSGSPLHFGNGTRLTVT.

The chain employs TRBV21-1 and TRBJ2-3; TRBD1, the D gene given by the table, was not confirmed from the DNA. TRBV21-1 is an annotated pseudogene. CDR3 length: 15 amino acids. The CDR3 here is CARHPRKGRTDTQYF. CDR3 DNA: TGTGCCAGACACCCCAGGAAGGGGAGGACAGATACGCAGTATTTT.

The chain carries TRBV28 and TRBJ1-1, with D hard to call. With 7 bases removed from V and 7 bases from J, the gap between germline ends came to 19 bases. This CDR3 spans 14 amino acids. Germline V gives CDR1 MDHEN, CDR2 SYDVKM. CDR3 nucleotides: TGTGCCAGCAACTCCGCAGTCTCCGACGATGAAGCTTTCTTT. As protein: CASNSAVSDDEAFF. Full variable domain (remainder filled in from reference TRBV28 and TRBJ1-1): DVKVTQSSRYLVKRTGEKVFLECVQDMDHENMFWYRQDPGLGLRLIYFSYDVKMKEKGDIPEGYSVSREKKERFSLILESASTNQTSMYLCASNSAVSDDEAFFGQGTRLTVV.

This clonotype has only a few counts. V gene TRBV14 combines with J gene TRBJ2-1, with D possibly TRBD2 on 6 matching bases. This CDR3 has 14 amino acids. Germline V gene sequence: CDR1 SGHDN, CDR2 FVKESK. Trimming removed 4 bases at V and 8 bases at J, with 15 bases between. The CDR3 region has the DNA TGTGCCAGCAGCCGATTACTAGCTTACGATGAGCAGTTCTTC. It yields the protein CASSRLLAYDEQFF.

This clonotype was recorded a few times. The gene calls are TRBV29-1 and TRBJ2-1; no clear D. Germline-derived CDR1 and CDR2 are SQVTM and ANQGSEA. V lost 1 base, J lost 7 bases, and 5 bases lay in between. The CDR3 length is 11 residues. The CDR3 bases are TGCAGCGTTGAAGGGTATAATGAGCAGTTCTTC. Translated, it gives CSVEGYNEQFF.

With regard to this clonotype: A much larger clone differs from this one at a single base, so this may be a read error. The rearrangement links TRBV7-2 to TRBJ2-1; D is possibly TRBD2 (6 bases). The length of the CDR3 is 15 residues. V was clipped by 1 base and J by 7 bases, with 14 bases between them. The V gene's germline CDR1 is SGHTA and CDR2 FQGNSA. CDR3 DNA: TGTGCCAGCAGCTTAGATTTCATAGCGGCGAATGAGCAGTTCTTC. This translates into CASSLDFIAANEQFF. The variable domain in full, with the rest retrieved from reference TRBV7-2 and TRBJ2-1, is GAGVSQSPSNKVTEKGKDVELRCDPISGHTALYWYRQSLGQGLEFLIYFQGNSAPDKSGLPSDRFSAERTGGSVSTLTIQRTQQEDSAVYLCASSLDFIAANEQFFGPGTRLTVL.

This chain uses TRBV7-3 with TRBJ2-7, with D possibly TRBD2 on 6 matching bases. V lost 0 bases to trimming and J lost 4 bases, with 13 bases between them. The CDR3 runs to 15 residues. Germline values: CDR1 SGHTA, CDR2 FQGTGA. The CDR3 DNA reads as TGTGCCAGCAGCTTAACGGGCGGGGAGTATTACGAGCAGTACTTC. Translation gives CASSLTGGEYYEQYF. Looking up the rest from reference TRBV7-3 and TRBJ2-7 gives the full variable domain: GAGVSQTPSNKVTEKGKYVELRCDPISGHTALYWYRQSLGQGPEFLIYFQGTGAADDSGLPNDRFFAVRPEGSVSTLKIQRTERGDSAVYLCASSLTGGEYYEQYFGPGTRLTVT.